The TCR beta chain described here comes from a study of T cell changes during pregnancy in multiple sclerosis. Germline-derived CDR1 and CDR2 are MNHNS and SASEGT. V was pared by 8 bases and J by 10 bases, with 12 bases between. This CDR3 has 11 amino acids. Assay: immunoSEQ multiplex PCR; the TCRdb copy retains only in-frame clones and omits some. The table records around 60,000 clones, approximately 88% of them present only once. The material was peripheral blood, obtained in the first trimester of pregnancy. The chain uses TRBV6-1 and TRBJ2-1; D might be TRBD2 (6 bases). This receptor was identified in a female donor with multiple sclerosis, enrolled in a pregnancy study. The CDR3, as DNA: TGTGCCAGCCTTATCGGGGGAGAGCAGTTCTTC. This sequence encodes CASLIGGEQFF.